The 13 T cell receptor beta chains below come from one sample, sequenced in a study of blood T cell repertoires in COVID-19. The data were produced by immunoSEQ multiplex PCR, yet TCRdb's version contains in-frame clones alone and is incomplete. Here the sample spans under 350,000 clones, 85% to 90% being singletons. Sequenced sample: PBMCs or T cells enriched from blood (not recorded which). Every receptor here comes from a man younger than 40 who had recovered from COVID-19.

V gene TRBV29-1 combines with J gene TRBJ1-1; 9 nucleotides line up with TRBD1. Trimming took 6 bases from V and 9 from J; bases not matched to a gene: 5. The CDR3 sequence is 11 residues long. Germline CDR1 SQVTM, CDR2 ANQGSEA. DNA of the CDR3: TGCAGCGTACGGACAGGGGTTCAAGCTTTCTTT. Amino acid sequence: CSVRTGVQAFF.

This chain joins TRBV4-1 and TRBJ1-2; D may be TRBD1 (6 bases). The V and J ends lost 3 bases and 0 bases respectively, with 14 bases between them. Germline V lookup: CDR1 MGHRA, CDR2 YSYEKL. The CDR3 is 16 amino acids. The DNA of the CDR3 is TGCGCCAGCAGCCAGCCCGGGACACCCTCTAACTATGGCTACACCTTC. It specifies CASSQPGTPSNYGYTF.

This chain links TRBV7-8 with TRBJ2-1; 11 bases are a match to TRBD2. With 5 bases clipped from V and 0 bases from J, the junction kept 3 bases outside the gene matches. The length of the CDR3 is 16 residues. Germline V gene lookup returns CDR1 SGHVS and CDR2 FQNEAQ. The CDR3 region is CASSPTSGSSYNEQFF. CDR3 bases: TGTGCCAGCAGCCCAACTAGCGGGAGCTCCTACAATGAGCAGTTCTTC.

This clone occurred a few times. Other DNA sequences within the sample encode an identical CDR3. The rearrangement links TRBV12-3 or TRBV12-4 to TRBJ1-1; possible D gene TRBD1, 6 bases. The germline V and J ends were trimmed by 1 base and 4 bases, with 7 bases remaining between them. The CDR3 runs to 13 residues. The CDR3 protein is CASSLGGGTEAFF. For the CDR3, the DNA is TGTGCCAGCAGTTTAGGAGGGGGCACTGAAGCTTTCTTT.

This chain links TRBV2 with TRBJ1-1, with TRBD1 as a possible D gene (5 bases). Germline V gene data show CDR1 as SNHLY and CDR2 as FYNNEI. This CDR3 comprises 13 residues. V lost 6 bases to trimming and J lost 0 bases, with 8 bases between them. CDR3 protein: CASSAGLNTEAFF. CDR3 sequence (DNA): TGTGCCAGCAGCGCAGGGTTGAACACTGAAGCTTTCTTT. The complete variable domain, with remaining parts taken from reference TRBV2 and TRBJ1-1, reads EPEVTQTPSHQVTQMGQEVILRCVPISNHLYFYWYRQILGQKVEFLVSFYNNEISEKSEIFDDQFSVERPDGSNFTLKIRSTKLEDSAMYFCASSAGLNTEAFFGQGTRLTVV.

The CDR3 bases are TGTGCCAGTAGTATAGTTTCCAGGGGATACACCGGGGAGCTGTTTTTT. Its protein product is CASSIVSRGYTGELFF. The chain is built from TRBV19 and TRBJ2-2; perhaps TRBD1 as D (6 bases). Germline CDR1 and CDR2: LNHDA and SQIVND (reference sequence). There are 16 residues in the CDR3. The ends were cut back, 1 base at V and 3 bases at J, with 12 bases in the middle.

The chain links TRBV5-1 to TRBJ2-3, with 11 bases lining up with TRBD2. Germline CDR1 reads SGHRS; CDR2 reads YFSETQ. The trim removed 2 bases at V and 5 bases at J, leaving 4 bases unmatched. The CDR3 consists of 15 residues. As DNA, the CDR3 is TGCGCCAGCAGCTTTAGCGGGGGGGCCGGAGATACGCAGTATTTT. This encodes CASSFSGGAGDTQYF.

The gene calls are TRBV6-5 and TRBJ2-5; D call uncertain. Trimming removed 2 bases from V and 4 bases from J, with 11 bases in between. The germline V gene has CDR1 MNHEY and CDR2 SVGAGI. CDR3 length equals 14 residues. As DNA, the CDR3 is TGTGCCAGCAGTTACCAACTTCGCGGAGAGACCCAGTACTTC. Residues: CASSYQLRGETQYF.

The V call is TRBV7-6, the J call TRBJ2-5; 7 bases match TRBD1. The CDR3 runs to 16 residues. CDR1 and CDR2 (germline): SGHVS, FNYEAQ. Unmatched junction bases numbered 8, after V lost 0 bases and J lost 4 bases. CDR3 protein: CASSLALRNRGETQYF. The CDR3 nucleotides read TGTGCCAGCAGCTTAGCGCTTCGGAACAGGGGAGAGACCCAGTACTTC.

This sequence joins TRBV29-1 and TRBJ2-7; 10 nucleotides agree with TRBD1. V was clipped by 8 bases and J by 10 bases; unmatched bases: 5. The CDR3 loop spans 10 amino acids. The V gene's germline CDR1 is SQVTM and CDR2 ANQGSEA. The CDR3 DNA sequence: TGCAGCATTCGGGACAGGGGACAGTACTTC. It specifies CSIRDRGQYF.

A single count supports this clone. The chain is built from TRBV4-2 and TRBJ2-3, with D possibly TRBD2 on 7 matching bases. Germline V lookup: CDR1 LGHNA, CDR2 YNFKEQ. V was trimmed by 1 base and J by 4 bases, leaving 12 bases between them. CDR3 size: 15 residues. CDR3 amino acids: CASSQGGGRSDTQYF. DNA of the CDR3: TGTGCCAGCAGCCAAGGGGGGGGGCGCTCAGATACGCAGTATTTT.

This clone was seen a handful of times. The rearrangement uses TRBV6-5 and TRBJ2-2; no reliable D call. This CDR3 contains 12 residues. Germline CDR1 MNHEY, CDR2 SVGAGI. Trimming stripped 6 bases from V and 3 bases from J, with 5 bases between. The CDR3 loop is CASSPYTGELFF. The DNA for the CDR3 is TGTGCCAGCAGCCCCTACACCGGGGAGCTGTTTTTT.

The chain has TRBV5-1 and TRBJ1-1, with D perhaps TRBD1 (6 bases). With 0 bases removed from V and 4 bases from J, the gap between germline ends came to 10 bases. The length of the CDR3 is 14 residues. CDR1 is SGHRS and CDR2 is YFSETQ in the germline V gene. CDR3 region: CASSLAGGLTEAFF. The DNA of the CDR3 is TGCGCCAGCAGCTTGGCGGGGGGGCTCACTGAAGCTTTCTTT.